The 27 T cell receptor beta chains presented below share a single source sample, sequenced in a study of beta chain features in type 1 diabetes. The whole isolated RNA underwent reverse transcription, so sequencing captured expressed TCRB transcripts. Here immunoSEQ multiplex PCR was the method, and the copy in TCRdb shows in-frame clones only, minus some. The table includes roughly 380,000 clones, around 20% detected once. The sample taken for sequencing was naive CD4+ T cells from blood. The receptors derive from a woman aged 18-35 years in good health.

V is TRBV7-9 and J is TRBJ1-2; D call uncertain. CDR3 length: 13 amino acids. Trimming pared 5 bases from V and 7 bases from J, leaving 14 bases between. Germline V lookup: CDR1 SEHNR, CDR2 FQNEAQ (reference sequence). The CDR3 spells CASSPLREGGYTF. In nucleotides, the CDR3 is TGTGCCAGCAGCCCTCTGAGGGAGGGTGGCTACACCTTC.

V and J are TRBV5-1 and TRBJ1-2; 8 bases match TRBD1. The germline V gene encodes CDR1 SGHRS and CDR2 YFSETQ. The CDR3 is 15 residues long. Trimming took 4 bases from V and 0 from J; bases not matched to a gene: 5. For the CDR3, the DNA is TGCGCCAGCAGCGGTGGACAGGGTTCTAACTATGGCTACACCTTC. Protein sequence: CASSGGQGSNYGYTF.

The table lists this clone with a few counts. The V and J genes are TRBV5-1 and TRBJ1-6; TRBD1 aligns across 7 bases. In germline, CDR1 is SGHRS, CDR2 YFSETQ. The ends lost 8 bases at V and 0 bases at J; junction bases unmatched: 5. This CDR3 region has 15 residues. CDR3 sequence: CASTTGSSYNSPLHF. DNA of the CDR3: TGCGCCAGTACGACAGGGAGCTCCTATAATTCACCCCTCCACTTT.

The genes are TRBV9 and TRBJ2-2; 9 bases are shared with TRBD1. Germline trimming cut 3 bases from V and 0 bases from J; bases unmatched to any gene: 3. The CDR3 loop spans 16 amino acids. The V gene's germline CDR1 is SGDLS and CDR2 YYNGEE. CDR3 loop: CASSGWDRANTGELFF. The DNA for the CDR3 is TGTGCCAGCAGCGGGTGGGACAGGGCGAACACCGGGGAGCTGTTTTTT.

This clone was picked up a small number of times. The chain uses TRBV5-1 and TRBJ2-3, with D possibly matching TRBD1 (6 bases). The CDR3 sequence is 14 residues long. Between the trimmed V and J ends, which lost 4 bases and 5 bases, there was a span of 14 bases. Germline CDR1 SGHRS, CDR2 YFSETQ. The CDR3 sequence is CASSPDSVRDTQYF. The CDR3 nucleotides are TGCGCCAGCAGCCCGGACAGCGTGCGAGATACGCAGTATTTT.

V gene TRBV5-1 combines with J gene TRBJ2-1; TRBD2 matches 7 bases. The CDR3 extends over 13 amino acids. Germline CDR1 reads SGHRS; CDR2 reads YFSETQ. Unmatched junction bases numbered 8, after V lost 4 bases and J lost 10 bases. DNA of the CDR3: TGCGCCAGCAGCACCACTAGCGAACGGGAGCAGTTCTTC. This codes for CASSTTSEREQFF.

The chain couples TRBV4-1 to TRBJ2-4; TRBD2 might be the D (6 bases). Germline assignment: CDR1 MGHRA and CDR2 YSYEKL. V lost 5 bases to trimming and J lost 2 bases, with 10 bases between them. CDR3 length: 14 amino acids. The CDR3 sequence: CASSGGDSKNIQYF. CDR3 in DNA: TGCGCCAGCAGCGGTGGGGACTCCAAAAACATTCAGTACTTC.

This clone has a handful of counts. The chain is built from TRBV5-1 and TRBJ2-2, with a weak D call TRBD1 (6 bases). The CDR3 loop spans 17 amino acids. The germline V gene encodes CDR1 SGHRS and CDR2 YFSETQ. Trimming took off 0 bases at V and 0 bases at J, with 12 bases between the two ends. The CDR3, as DNA: TGCGCCAGCAGCTTGGCCAGGGGCGCCTCGAACACCGGGGAGCTGTTTTTT. Its protein product is CASSLARGASNTGELFF.

The chain uses TRBV14 and TRBJ2-1; TRBD2 is a possible D gene (6 bases). Trimming cost V 2 bases and J 3 bases, with 14 bases left between them. CDR3 length: 16 amino acids. The germline V gene has CDR1 SGHDN and CDR2 FVKESK. The CDR3 DNA reads TGTGCCAGCAGCCAAAACCGACTAGGAGGCTACAATGAGCAGTTCTTC. Its protein is CASSQNRLGGYNEQFF.

This sequence joins TRBV4-2 and TRBJ1-2, with unresolved D. Germline V gives CDR1 LGHNA, CDR2 YNFKEQ. This CDR3 contains 13 residues. V was trimmed by 4 bases and J by 2 bases, leaving 8 bases between them. CDR3 nucleotide sequence: TGTGCCAGCAGCCTCGACGGGAACTATGGCTACACCTTC. As protein: CASSLDGNYGYTF.

The gene calls are TRBV13 and TRBJ1-3; D uncertain. The CDR3 is made up of 16 amino acids. With 4 bases removed from V and 0 bases from J, the gap between germline ends came to 13 bases. Germline V gene data show CDR1 as PRHDT and CDR2 as FYEKMQ (reference sequence). Here the CDR3 DNA reads TGTGCCAGCAGCTCCCTTACACAGAGCTCTGGAAACACCATATATTTT. Translated: CASSSLTQSSGNTIYF. Drawing the rest from reference TRBV13 and TRBJ1-3, the complete variable domain is AAGVIQSPRHLIKEKRETATLKCYPIPRHDTVYWYQQGPGQDPQFLISFYEKMQSDKGSIPDRFSAQQFSDYHSELNMSSLELGDSALYFCASSSLTQSSGNTIYFGEGSWLTVV.

The genes are TRBV30 and TRBJ2-2, with TRBD2 identical over 11 bases. Germline values: CDR1 GTSNPN, CDR2 SVGIG (reference sequence). This CDR3 comprises 14 residues. V was clipped by 3 bases and J by 6 bases; unmatched bases: 3. The CDR3 bases are TGTGCCTGGAGAATAGCGGGAGGGCCCGGGGAGCTGTTTTTT. Residues: CAWRIAGGPGELFF.

The chain joins TRBV2 to TRBJ2-5, with D perhaps matching TRBD1 (6 bases). The V end lost 5 bases, the J end lost 5 bases, and 12 bases lay between the germline ends. Germline loops: CDR1 SNHLY, CDR2 FYNNEI. This CDR3 has 13 amino acids. DNA of the CDR3: TGTGCCAGCAGTCTCAGGGGCGGCGAGACCCAGTACTTC. Translation gives CASSLRGGETQYF.

Note on this clone: Other DNA sequences in the same sample also yield this CDR3. V usage is TRBV9 and J usage is TRBJ2-5; tentative D call: TRBD1 (6 bases). Germline CDR1 is SGDLS and CDR2 is YYNGEE. The CDR3 extends over 14 amino acids. With 4 bases removed from V and 3 bases from J, the gap between germline ends came to 13 bases. CDR3 in DNA: TGTGCCAGCAGCCCTAGGACAGCCGAAGAGACCCAGTACTTC. Translating it yields CASSPRTAEETQYF.

This clone occurred a few times. The rearrangement joins TRBV9 to TRBJ1-6; 9 bases are a match to TRBD1. The V gene end was trimmed by 4 bases and the J gene end by 9 bases; junction bases not matched to a gene: 8. Per germline, CDR1 SGDLS and CDR2 YYNGEE. The CDR3 contains 15 residues. The CDR3 sequence is CASSWTGELGSPLHF. For the CDR3, the DNA is TGTGCCAGCAGCTGGACAGGGGAGCTAGGTTCACCCCTCCACTTT.

CDR3 sequence (DNA): TGTGCCAGCAGCTTAGGAGGGAATATAGATTCACCCCTCCACTTT. Its translation: CASSLGGNIDSPLHF. The chain is built from TRBV7-2 and TRBJ1-6, with D hard to call. There are 15 residues in the CDR3. Trimming removed 1 base from V and 8 bases from J, with 12 bases in between. CDR1 SGHTA and CDR2 FQGNSA come from the germline V gene.

The V gene is TRBV9, the J gene TRBJ2-1; possible D gene TRBD2, 7 bases. Germline lookup yields CDR1 SGDLS and CDR2 YYNGEE. The CDR3 consists of 14 residues. The V gene lost 5 bases and the J gene lost 8 bases, with 17 bases spanning the gap. The CDR3, as DNA: TGTGCCAGCAGAAGGGGGGGGCCGGACGATGAGCAGTTCTTC. Protein: CASRRGGPDDEQFF.

This chain uses TRBV5-1 with TRBJ1-1; no clear D. CDR1 is SGHRS, CDR2 YFSETQ, per germline. The CDR3 is 13 amino acids. The ends were cut back, 0 bases at V and 8 bases at J, with 11 bases in the middle. The CDR3: CASSLAGAREAFF. DNA for the CDR3: TGCGCCAGCAGCTTGGCCGGAGCCCGAGAAGCTTTCTTT.

The V call is TRBV6-5, the J call TRBJ1-2; the D gene is possibly TRBD1 (6 bases). From germline, CDR1 is MNHEY and CDR2 SVGAGI. This CDR3 spans 11 amino acids. With 8 bases removed from V and 4 bases from J, the gap between germline ends came to 8 bases. The CDR3 protein is CASGQFYGYTF. The CDR3 DNA is TGTGCCAGCGGACAGTTCTATGGCTACACCTTC.

This clone was found a few times. Within the sample, other DNA sequences also encode this same CDR3. This chain links TRBV29-1 with TRBJ2-5, with 8 nucleotides matching TRBD1. Per the germline V gene, CDR1 is SQVTM and CDR2 is ANQGSEA. This CDR3 comprises 12 residues. V lost 6 bases to trimming and J lost 5 bases; unmatched junction nucleotides: 5. CDR3 in DNA: TGCAGCGTAGGGACAGGACGGGAGACCCAGTACTTC. Encoded protein: CSVGTGRETQYF.

The table lists this clone with a few counts. The chain recombines TRBV9 with TRBJ2-5, with 9 bases fitting TRBD2. This CDR3 is built from 16 residues. V trimming: 4 bases; J trimming: 5 bases; junction bases outside the gene matches: 12. Germline CDR1 is SGDLS and CDR2 is YYNGEE. The CDR3 loop is CASSPGAGGPRETQYF. Here the CDR3 DNA reads TGTGCCAGCAGCCCTGGGGCGGGAGGGCCACGGGAGACCCAGTACTTC.

A few counts support this clone. The V and J genes are TRBV5-1 and TRBJ2-1; 9 positions match TRBD1. The CDR3 runs 14 residues. The V gene's germline CDR1 is SGHRS and CDR2 YFSETQ. V lost 7 bases, J lost 3 bases, and 5 bases stayed unmatched. For the CDR3, the DNA is TGCGCCAGCGGTCCGGGACAGGGCTACAATGAGCAGTTCTTC. Translating it yields CASGPGQGYNEQFF.

This rearrangement joins TRBV4-3 to TRBJ2-5; TRBD2 matches at 13 bases. Germline CDR1 LGHNA, CDR2 YSLEER. V lost 4 bases to trimming and J lost 2 bases; unmatched junction nucleotides: 4. The CDR3 is 16 amino acids. CDR3 sequence (DNA): TGCGCCAGCAGCCCGGGGACTAGCGGGGTACAAGAGACCCAGTACTTC. It encodes CASSPGTSGVQETQYF.

The chain has TRBV30 and TRBJ1-1, with 7 nucleotides matching TRBD1. Germline CDR1 reads GTSNPN; CDR2 reads SVGIG (reference sequence). The CDR3 runs 15 residues. V shed 0 bases and J 4 bases; nucleotides not matched to a gene: 8. The CDR3 nucleotides are TGTGCCTGGAGTGTACTAGAGGGGGCCGGCACTGAAGCTTTCTTT. It yields the protein CAWSVLEGAGTEAFF. Filled out from reference TRBV30 and TRBJ1-1, the complete variable domain reads SQTIHQWPATLVQPVGSPLSLECTVEGTSNPNLYWYRQAAGRGLQLLFYSVGIGQISSEVPQNLSASRPQDRQFILSSKKLLLSDSGFYLCAWSVLEGAGTEAFFGQGTRLTVV.

The chain is built from TRBV18 and TRBJ2-4, with a weak D call TRBD2 (6 bases). Germline values: CDR1 KGHSH, CDR2 LQKENI. The length of the CDR3 is 13 residues. V was shortened by 1 base and J by 6 bases, with 7 bases between the two germline ends. The DNA for the CDR3 is TGTGCCAGCTCACCACAGGGAGGAAACATTCAGTACTTC. Encoded protein: CASSPQGGNIQYF.

The chain is built from TRBV7-2 and TRBJ2-1; D possibly corresponds to TRBD2 (6 bases). Germline V lookup: CDR1 SGHTA, CDR2 FQGNSA. The ends were cut back, 1 base at V and 10 bases at J, with 14 bases in the middle. The CDR3 runs to 14 residues. This CDR3 reads CASSLVQAEGEQFF. CDR3 DNA sequence: TGTGCCAGCAGCTTAGTGCAGGCGGAGGGGGAGCAGTTCTTC.

The chain employs TRBV28 and TRBJ1-1; perhaps TRBD1 as D (6 bases). Trimming stripped 2 bases from V and 6 bases from J, with 13 bases between. Germline V gene data show CDR1 as MDHEN and CDR2 as SYDVKM. The CDR3 covers 14 residues. The CDR3 sequence: CASSLLMGAAEAFF. The CDR3 DNA is TGTGCCAGCAGTTTACTGATGGGGGCCGCTGAAGCTTTCTTT.